This TCR beta chain was recovered during a study of blood T cells in healthy people across ages. About the study: About one barcoded beta molecule per two T cells came from capture by template switching.

Primers used in a second PCR of roughly 6 to 11 cycles were a sample-barcoded 5' primer and a J-beta primer mix. Sequencing of every sample gave 3 million or more CDR3-containing paired-end reads. TCRdb ran MiXCR on the 5' RACE reads and lists one entry per CDR3 protein. The sample yields about 730,000 distinct CDR3 sequences, more than 40% seen once. Donation came from healthy Caucasian individuals in Russia who were aged about 6 to 95. As regards this clonotype: The target antigen is unknown.

Overall study results and limits: In the absence of known donor CMV status, changes in expanded clonotypes were possibly confounded.

The germline V gene has CDR1 SGHKS and CDR2 YYEKEE (reference sequence). This CDR3 comprises 14 residues. V was trimmed by 5 bases and J by 4 bases, leaving 13 bases between them. This rearrangement joins TRBV5-5 to TRBJ2-1; D is unresolved. This clonotype was sampled from a woman aged 55-70 years in good health. The specimen was blood. CDR3 sequence reads: CASRGTTPYNEQFF. As DNA, the CDR3 is TGTGCCAGCAGGGGCACGACGCCATACAATGAGCAGTTCTTC.